This T cell receptor beta chain was recovered during a study of T cell responses to AZD1222 COVID-19 vaccine. The overall study: The study pooled second doses at about 4 or about 12 weeks. Study-level findings and limits: Spike-specific TCR breadth and depth rose after two AZD1222 doses. Baseline antibody screening turned up just a handful of seropositive AZD1222 recipients. Regions 160-218 and 743-854 dominated among vaccine-associated CD4 TCRs spanning spike.

This CDR3 contains 13 residues. From germline, CDR1 is SGHNT and CDR2 YENEEA. The germline V and J ends were trimmed by 2 bases and 9 bases, with 11 bases remaining between them. Clones were sequenced by immunoSEQ multiplex PCR, and TCRdb holds only the in-frame ones, with some missing. The repertoire holds tens of thousands of clones, with 75% to 90% as singletons. Worth noting for this clone: Its cognate antigen is unknown.

This TCR derives from an adult in good health. Source: peripheral blood, taken on day 0 of AZD1222 vaccination. This chain connects TRBV11-3 to TRBJ2-1; D remains unclear. CDR3 loop: CASSLRSRAEQFF. DNA of the CDR3: TGTGCCAGCAGCTTAAGATCCCGGGCTGAGCAGTTCTTC.